One and the same sample provided the 22 T cell receptor beta chains below, sequenced in a study of shared clonotypes between healthy human individuals (dated by TCRdb to 2019 to 2021). CD8 naive samples were obtained by positive selection for CCR7 among CD45RO-negative cells, yielding a CD45RA+CCR7+ population from which TemRA cells were excluded. The library was made by the immunoSEQ multiplex PCR assay. What TCRdb holds here is the immuneACCESS table cut down to in-frame rearrangements. Part of the clones is not present; checked against another copy, under half of the missing clones reflect an unresolved V gene, and the others are unexplained. Here the sample has a few million clones; 80% to 95% occur a single time. The top ten constitute approximately 1.6% of the sample. The sequencing input was naive CD8+ T cells from PBMCs. Reading the label with the study, this specimen's cell subset or site is: CD45RA+CCR7+. These receptors originate from a man in his late teens or twenties in good health. Some clones in this sample may be carry-over from other donors' samples.

In this sample, this clone turned up once. The chain carries TRBV9 and TRBJ2-3; 8 nucleotides align to TRBD2. Germline V lookup: CDR1 SGDLS, CDR2 YYNGEE. The ends lost 7 bases at V and 3 bases at J; junction bases unmatched: 10. The CDR3 covers 15 residues. The CDR3 bases are TGTGCCAGCGCACCGGGGACTAGTAGAACAGATACGCAGTATTTT. Amino acid sequence: CASAPGTSRTDTQYF. The entire variable domain, with the rest obtained from reference TRBV9 and TRBJ2-3, is as follows: DSGVTQTPKHLITATGQRVTLRCSPRSGDLSVYWYQQSLDQGLQFLIQYYNGEERAKGNILERFSAQQFPDLHSELNLSSLELGDSALYFCASAPGTSRTDTQYFGPGTRLTVL.

The V gene is TRBV2, the J gene TRBJ2-2; either TRBD1 or TRBD2 may supply D (5 bases each). CDR1 is SNHLY, CDR2 FYNNEI, per germline. V was shortened by 6 bases and J by 0 bases, with 11 bases between the two germline ends. This CDR3 has 15 residues. The CDR3 DNA sequence: TGTGCCAGCAGGGGGGACCCCTCGAACACCGGGGAGCTGTTTTTT. It is translated as CASRGDPSNTGELFF.

V usage is TRBV7-9 and J usage is TRBJ2-3; 11 bases map to TRBD2. The germline V gene encodes CDR1 SEHNR and CDR2 FQNEAQ (reference sequence). This CDR3 has 15 residues. V lost 5 bases to trimming and J lost 5 bases; unmatched junction nucleotides: 6. The CDR3 sequence: CASSPTSGSVDTQYF. The CDR3, as DNA: TGTGCCAGCAGCCCCACTAGCGGGAGCGTAGATACGCAGTATTTT. The whole variable domain, filled in from reference TRBV7-9 and TRBJ2-3, reads DTGVSQNPRHKITKRGQNVTFRCDPISEHNRLYWYRQTLGQGPEFLTYFQNEAQLEKSRLLSDRFSAERPKGSFSTLEIQRTEQGDSAMYLCASSPTSGSVDTQYFGPGTRLTVL.

The V call is TRBV4-1, the J call TRBJ2-7; no firm D call. The CDR3 consists of 14 residues. Germline V CDR1 and CDR2: MGHRA, YSYEKL. Trimming cost V 1 base and J 3 bases, with 10 bases left between them. The CDR3 loop is CASSQGLQVYEQYF. In DNA, the CDR3 is TGCGCCAGCAGCCAAGGTCTCCAGGTCTACGAGCAGTACTTC.

V and J are TRBV27 and TRBJ2-1; 9 bases agree with TRBD2. This CDR3 region has 14 residues. J lost 6 bases, V lost 7 bases, and 7 bases had no gene match. From germline, CDR1 is MNHEY and CDR2 SMNVEV (reference sequence). The CDR3 DNA follows: TGTGCCAGCAACGCGGGAGGGCCCCTCAATGAGCAGTTCTTC. It translates to CASNAGGPLNEQFF.

CDR3 loop: CASRDLQGNADTQYF. CDR3 DNA sequence: TGTGCCAGCAGGGATTTACAGGGTAACGCAGATACGCAGTATTTT. The chain joins TRBV27 to TRBJ2-3; perhaps TRBD1 as D (6 bases). Trimming removed 6 bases from V and 4 bases from J, with 17 bases in between. Germline values: CDR1 MNHEY, CDR2 SMNVEV (reference sequence). The CDR3 spans 15 residues.

The rearrangement uses TRBV19 and TRBJ1-2, with no clear D. Germline values: CDR1 LNHDA, CDR2 SQIVND (reference sequence). The CDR3 totals 10 residues. V lost 9 bases and J 6 bases, leaving 8 bases between the germline ends. CDR3 sequence (DNA): TGTGCCAGCGGGTCCAATGGCTACACCTTC. Protein product: CASGSNGYTF.

This clone was found once. Here the CDR3 DNA reads TGTGCCAGCTTACCGGAAGGACCGAACACTGAAGCTTTCTTT. Protein: CASLPEGPNTEAFF. V gene TRBV18 combines with J gene TRBJ1-1; D call uncertain. This CDR3 is built from 14 residues. Germline values: CDR1 KGHSH, CDR2 LQKENI. V shed 7 bases and J shed 1 base, with 13 bases lying between them. The full variable domain, completed using reference TRBV18 and TRBJ1-1, is NAGVMQNPRHLVRRRGQEARLRCSPMKGHSHVYWYRQLPEEGLKFMVYLQKENIIDESGMPKERFSAEFPKEGPSILRIQQVVRGDSAAYFCASLPEGPNTEAFFGQGTRLTVV.

This chain links TRBV4-1 with TRBJ2-7; TRBD2 matches at 10 bases. The CDR3 loop spans 15 amino acids. After removal of 4 bases from V and 7 bases from J, the junction contained 10 bases not matched to a gene. Germline assignment: CDR1 MGHRA and CDR2 YSYEKL. CDR3: CASSREREGPIEQYF. The CDR3 nucleotides are TGCGCCAGCAGCCGTGAGCGGGAGGGCCCCATAGAGCAGTACTTC.

The rearrangement uses TRBV7-9 and TRBJ2-1; a weak D match, TRBD2 (5 bases). This CDR3 spans 14 amino acids. In germline, CDR1 is SEHNR, CDR2 FQNEAQ (reference sequence). Trimming shortened V by 1 base and J by 7 bases, and 11 bases separated the two germline ends. CDR3 sequence (DNA): TGTGCCAGCAGCTTAGTTACGGGATTGAATGAGCAGTTCTTC. Translating gives CASSLVTGLNEQFF.

The V and J genes are TRBV27 and TRBJ1-5; D unresolved. Trimming cost V 8 bases and J 7 bases, with 15 bases left between them. This CDR3 comprises 13 residues. Germline assignment: CDR1 MNHEY and CDR2 SMNVEV (reference sequence). CDR3 sequence reads: CASSQRVGQPQHF. CDR3 nucleotides: TGTGCCAGCTCTCAACGGGTAGGGCAGCCCCAGCATTTT.

This clone was observed a single time. The chain recombines TRBV11-3 with TRBJ2-1, with 7 bases matching TRBD2. The V gene end was trimmed by 3 bases and the J gene end by 8 bases; junction bases not matched to a gene: 25. CDR1 is SGHNT and CDR2 is YENEEA in the germline V gene. The CDR3 extends over 20 amino acids. The CDR3 reads CASSFSNWSSGKGSVHEQFF. CDR3 in DNA: TGTGCCAGCAGCTTTTCGAATTGGTCGAGCGGGAAGGGCTCCGTGCATGAGCAGTTCTTC.

The chain joins TRBV28 to TRBJ2-7; the D gene is possibly TRBD2 (6 bases). Germline assignment: CDR1 MDHEN and CDR2 SYDVKM. This CDR3 contains 14 residues. Trimming removed 6 bases at V and 4 bases at J, with 16 bases between. Here the CDR3 DNA reads TGTGCCAGCAGCCAATTTGGGCTAGCGTACGAGCAGTACTTC. Translated: CASSQFGLAYEQYF. Supplemented by reference TRBV28 and TRBJ2-7, the full variable domain reads DVKVTQSSRYLVKRTGEKVFLECVQDMDHENMFWYRQDPGLGLRLIYFSYDVKMKEKGDIPEGYSVSREKKERFSLILESASTNQTSMYLCASSQFGLAYEQYFGPGTRLTVT.

The CDR3 region has the DNA TGTGCCAGCAGTGTGGCAGCAGATACGCAGTATTTT. Its translation: CASSVAADTQYF. The rearrangement links TRBV2 to TRBJ2-3; D unclear. Trimming stripped 4 bases from V and 4 bases from J, with 6 bases between. The CDR3 consists of 12 residues. From germline, CDR1 is SNHLY and CDR2 FYNNEI.

This chain joins TRBV4-2 and TRBJ2-7, with 7 bases lining up with TRBD2. After removal of 3 bases from V and 6 bases from J, the junction contained 17 bases not matched to a gene. Germline V gene lookup returns CDR1 LGHNA and CDR2 YNFKEQ. The CDR3 is made up of 17 amino acids. The CDR3 nucleotides are TGTGCCAGCAGCCAGGTGGAGGGGACGGGAGGAAGGCTCGAGCAGTACTTC. It yields the protein CASSQVEGTGGRLEQYF.

In DNA, the CDR3 is TGTGCCAGCAGCTTGGCCGAGACTAGAAGATACACAGATACGCAGTATTTT. This sequence encodes CASSLAETRRYTDTQYF. J is TRBJ2-3 and V is TRBV5-5; a possible D gene is TRBD2 (6 bases). V lost 0 bases to trimming and J lost 2 bases, with 16 bases between them. Germline-derived CDR1 and CDR2 are SGHKS and YYEKEE (reference sequence). CDR3 length: 17 amino acids.

V usage is TRBV15 and J usage is TRBJ1-2, with TRBD1 identical over 7 bases. V shed 5 bases and J 3 bases; nucleotides not matched to a gene: 9. The CDR3 sequence is 15 residues long. Germline V gene sequence: CDR1 LNHNV, CDR2 YYDKDF (reference sequence). CDR3 nucleotide sequence: TGTGCCACCAGCGGATACAGGGGCGCCGACTATGGCTACACCTTC. Translating it yields CATSGYRGADYGYTF.

As for this clone: The same CDR3 can be traced to other DNA sequences in this sample. The rearrangement links TRBV20-1 to TRBJ2-7; perhaps TRBD1 as D (6 bases). V lost 6 bases to trimming and J lost 2 bases, with 8 bases between them. Germline assignment: CDR1 DFQATT and CDR2 SNEGSKA (reference sequence). This CDR3 spans 11 amino acids. The CDR3 bases are TGCAGTGCCAGACAGGCCTACGAGCAGTACTTC. Protein sequence: CSARQAYEQYF.

This chain links TRBV19 with TRBJ2-7, with 13 bases fitting TRBD2. Per the germline V gene, CDR1 is LNHDA and CDR2 is SQIVND (reference sequence). The CDR3 runs to 18 residues. V shed 1 base, J shed 3 bases, and the junction held 9 bases outside the gene matches. CDR3 in amino acids: CASSIGKTGTSGNYEQYF. In DNA, the CDR3 is TGTGCCAGTAGTATAGGAAAGACCGGGACTAGCGGGAACTACGAGCAGTACTTC.

The V and J genes are TRBV28 and TRBJ2-7; 8 bases line up with TRBD1. The V and J ends lost 6 bases and 9 bases, in that order; junction bases with no gene match: 10. CDR1 MDHEN and CDR2 SYDVKM come from the germline V gene. The CDR3 has 13 amino acids. In DNA form, the CDR3 reads TGTGCCAGCAGCACCCCCGACAGGGGAGTGCAGTACTTC. This translates into CASSTPDRGVQYF.

This clone was counted once. Other DNA sequences in the sample encode the same CDR3. The CDR3 reads CASSLGGGRETQYF. CDR3 nucleotide sequence: TGTGCCAGCAGCTTAGGCGGGGGGCGAGAGACCCAGTACTTC. The rearrangement links TRBV7-9 to TRBJ2-5, with 8 bases aligning to TRBD2. The V gene's germline CDR1 is SEHNR and CDR2 FQNEAQ (reference sequence). V was clipped by 1 base and J by 4 bases; unmatched bases: 2. The CDR3 totals 14 residues. Full variable domain (outside the CDR3, taken from reference TRBV7-9 and TRBJ2-5): DTGVSQNPRHKITKRGQNVTFRCDPISEHNRLYWYRQTLGQGPEFLTYFQNEAQLEKSRLLSDRFSAERPKGSFSTLEIQRTEQGDSAMYLCASSLGGGRETQYFGPGTRLLVL.

The rearrangement uses TRBV29-1 and TRBJ2-5; 7 bases are a match to TRBD1. The V gene end was trimmed by 2 bases and the J gene end by 2 bases; junction bases not matched to a gene: 11. CDR1 is SQVTM, CDR2 ANQGSEA, per germline. CDR3 length: 16 residues. The CDR3 is CSVERDSLNFQETQYF. The CDR3 DNA reads as TGCAGCGTTGAAAGGGACAGCCTCAACTTTCAAGAGACCCAGTACTTC.